The present TCR beta chain was sequenced within a study of OX40 agonist ivuxolimab in advanced cancers. Study summary: Patients were infused with ivuxolimab every 2 weeks at 0.01 to 10 mg/kg. Three patients had partial responses: one hepatocellular carcinoma, two cutaneous melanoma. Patients receiving dose escalation had hepatocellular carcinoma, melanoma, renal cell or head and neck cancer.

Profiling relied on immunoSEQ multiplex PCR, and the TCRdb table lists in-frame clones only, not all of them. The table records about 40,000 clones, approximately 88% of them present only once. Points from the study as a whole: The CD4+ and CD8+ T cells in the blood had expanded clonally by week 6 at 0.1 to 3.0 mg/kg.

The V gene end was trimmed by 6 bases and the J gene end by 4 bases; junction bases not matched to a gene: 10. Germline CDR1 and CDR2: MNHEY and SMNVEV (reference sequence). This CDR3 region has 15 residues. As to this clone: The antigen remains unidentified.

The rearrangement uses TRBV27 and TRBJ1-2; 8 nucleotides match TRBD1. This clonotype originated in an adult with an advanced solid tumor such as melanoma, head and neck, liver or kidney cancer. The sample here was CD4+ or CD8+ T cells sorted from blood, taken in a trial of the OX40 agonist ivuxolimab. The CDR3 DNA follows: TGTGCCAGCAGGGATCAAGGACAGGGTCCCTATGGCTACACCTTC. Translating gives CASRDQGQGPYGYTF.